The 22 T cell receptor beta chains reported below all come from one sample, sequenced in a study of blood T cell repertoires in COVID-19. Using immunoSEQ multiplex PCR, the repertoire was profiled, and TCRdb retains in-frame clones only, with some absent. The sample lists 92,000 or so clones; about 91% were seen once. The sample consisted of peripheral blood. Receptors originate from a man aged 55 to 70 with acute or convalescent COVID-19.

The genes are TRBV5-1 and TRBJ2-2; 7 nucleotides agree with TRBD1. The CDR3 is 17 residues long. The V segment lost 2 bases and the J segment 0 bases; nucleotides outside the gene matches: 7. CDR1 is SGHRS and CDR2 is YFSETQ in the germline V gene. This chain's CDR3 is CASSFHEGQSNTGELFF. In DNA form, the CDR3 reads TGCGCCAGCAGCTTCCATGAGGGACAGTCGAACACCGGGGAGCTGTTTTTT. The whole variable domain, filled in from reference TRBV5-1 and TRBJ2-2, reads KAGVTQTPRYLIKTRGQQVTLSCSPISGHRSVSWYQQTPGQGLQFLFEYFSETQRNKGNFPGRFSGRQFSNSRSEMNVSTLELGDSALYLCASSFHEGQSNTGELFFGEGSRLTVL.

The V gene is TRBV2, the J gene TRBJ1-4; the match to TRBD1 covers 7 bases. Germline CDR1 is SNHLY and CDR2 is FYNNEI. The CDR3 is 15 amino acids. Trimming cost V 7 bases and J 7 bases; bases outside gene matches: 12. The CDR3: CASTQEGRGSEKLFF. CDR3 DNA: TGTGCCAGCACCCAGGAGGGCAGGGGGTCTGAAAAACTGTTTTTT.

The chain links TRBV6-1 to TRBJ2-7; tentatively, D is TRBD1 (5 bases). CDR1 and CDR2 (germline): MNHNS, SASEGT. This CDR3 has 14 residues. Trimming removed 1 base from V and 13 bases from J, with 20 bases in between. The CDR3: CASSEERGQVRHYF. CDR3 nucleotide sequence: TGTGCCAGCAGTGAAGAAAGGGGTCAGGTACGCCACTACTTC.

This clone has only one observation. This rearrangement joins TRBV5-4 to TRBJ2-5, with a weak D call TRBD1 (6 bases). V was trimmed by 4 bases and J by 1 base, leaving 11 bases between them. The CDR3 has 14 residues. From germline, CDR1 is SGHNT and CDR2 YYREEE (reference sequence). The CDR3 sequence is CASSLDRFQETQYF. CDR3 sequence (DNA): TGTGCCAGCAGCCTCGACAGGTTCCAAGAGACCCAGTACTTC.

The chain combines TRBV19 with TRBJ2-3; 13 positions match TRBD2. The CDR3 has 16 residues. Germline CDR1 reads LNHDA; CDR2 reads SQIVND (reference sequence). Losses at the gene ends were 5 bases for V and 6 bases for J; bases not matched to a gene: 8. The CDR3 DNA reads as TGTGCCAGTAGTTCCCCTGGACTAGCGGGAGTTGATACGCAGTATTTT. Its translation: CASSSPGLAGVDTQYF.

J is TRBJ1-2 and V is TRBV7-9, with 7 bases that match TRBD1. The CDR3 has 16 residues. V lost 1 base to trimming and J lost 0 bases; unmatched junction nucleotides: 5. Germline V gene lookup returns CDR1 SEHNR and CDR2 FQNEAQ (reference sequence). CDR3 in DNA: TGTGCCAGCAGCTTAGACTGGCAGGGGGCTAACTATGGCTACACCTTC. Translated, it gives CASSLDWQGANYGYTF.

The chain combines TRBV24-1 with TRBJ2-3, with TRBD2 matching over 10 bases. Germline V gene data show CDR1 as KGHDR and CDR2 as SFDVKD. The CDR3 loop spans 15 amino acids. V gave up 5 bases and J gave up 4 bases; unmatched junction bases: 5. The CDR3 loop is CATSVAGGSADTQYF. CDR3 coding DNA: TGTGCCACCAGTGTAGCGGGGGGTTCGGCAGATACGCAGTATTTT.

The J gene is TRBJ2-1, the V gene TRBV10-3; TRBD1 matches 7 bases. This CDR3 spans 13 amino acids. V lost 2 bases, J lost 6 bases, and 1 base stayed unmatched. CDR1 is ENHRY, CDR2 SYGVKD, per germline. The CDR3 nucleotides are TGTGCCATCAGTGAGGGGACAGCCAATGAGCAGTTCTTC. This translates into CAISEGTANEQFF.

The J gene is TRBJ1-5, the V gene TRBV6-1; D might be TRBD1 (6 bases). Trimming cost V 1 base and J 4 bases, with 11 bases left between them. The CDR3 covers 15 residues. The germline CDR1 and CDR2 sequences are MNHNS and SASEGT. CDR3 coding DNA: TGTGCCAGCAGTGAAGTCGGGACAACTAATCAGCCCCAGCATTTT. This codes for CASSEVGTTNQPQHF.

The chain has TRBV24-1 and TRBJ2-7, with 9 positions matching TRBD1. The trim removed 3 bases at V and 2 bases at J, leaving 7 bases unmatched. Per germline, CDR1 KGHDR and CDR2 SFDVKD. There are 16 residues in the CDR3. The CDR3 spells CATSDAGTGKPYEQYF. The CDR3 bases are TGTGCCACCAGTGATGCCGGGACAGGGAAACCCTACGAGCAGTACTTC.

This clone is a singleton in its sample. The CDR3, as DNA: TGCGCCAGCAGCCCGGTGACAGGGGGCTACGAAAAACTGTTTTTT. It encodes CASSPVTGGYEKLFF. The chain links TRBV5-1 to TRBJ1-4; 10 bases line up with TRBD1. The CDR3 spans 15 residues. With 4 bases clipped from V and 8 bases from J, the junction kept 8 bases outside the gene matches. Germline V lookup: CDR1 SGHRS, CDR2 YFSETQ.

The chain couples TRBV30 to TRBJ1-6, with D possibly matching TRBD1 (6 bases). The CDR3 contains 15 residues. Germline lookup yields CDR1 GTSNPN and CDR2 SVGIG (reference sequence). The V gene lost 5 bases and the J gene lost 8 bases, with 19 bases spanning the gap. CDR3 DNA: TGTGCCTGGGGCGCCACACAGGGTAGAGATTCACCCCTCCACTTT. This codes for CAWGATQGRDSPLHF.

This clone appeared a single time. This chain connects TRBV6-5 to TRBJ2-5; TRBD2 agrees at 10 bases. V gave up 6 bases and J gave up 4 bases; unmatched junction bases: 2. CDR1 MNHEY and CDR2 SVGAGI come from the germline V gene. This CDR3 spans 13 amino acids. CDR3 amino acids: CASSRTSGETQYF. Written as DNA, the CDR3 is TGTGCCAGCAGCCGGACTAGCGGAGAGACCCAGTACTTC.

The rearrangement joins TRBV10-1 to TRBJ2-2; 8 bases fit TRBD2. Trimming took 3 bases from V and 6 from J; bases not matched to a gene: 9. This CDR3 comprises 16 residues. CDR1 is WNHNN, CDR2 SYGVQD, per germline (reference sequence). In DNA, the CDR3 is TGCGCCAGCAGTGAAAATAGCGGGGAGGTTGCCGGGGAGCTGTTTTTT. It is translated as CASSENSGEVAGELFF.

This CDR3 reads CASSRRDMMYQETQYF. As DNA, the CDR3 is TGTGCCAGCAGCAGACGGGACATGATGTACCAAGAGACCCAGTACTTC. The chain carries TRBV21-1 and TRBJ2-5; TRBD1 was called by the table and not checked on the DNA. TRBV21-1 is listed as a pseudogene. This CDR3 spans 16 amino acids.

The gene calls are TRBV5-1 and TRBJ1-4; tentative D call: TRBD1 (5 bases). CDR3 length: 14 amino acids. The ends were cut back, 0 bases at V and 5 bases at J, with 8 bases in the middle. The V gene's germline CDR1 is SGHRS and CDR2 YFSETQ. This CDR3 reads CASSLGQGNEKLFF. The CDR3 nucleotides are TGCGCCAGCAGCTTGGGCCAGGGCAATGAAAAACTGTTTTTT.

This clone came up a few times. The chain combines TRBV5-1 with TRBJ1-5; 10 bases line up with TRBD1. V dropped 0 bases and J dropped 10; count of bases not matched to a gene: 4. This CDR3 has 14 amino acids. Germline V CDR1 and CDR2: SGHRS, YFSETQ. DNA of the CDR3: TGCGCCAGCAGCTTGGGACAGGGGGCTCCTCCCCAGCATTTT. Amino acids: CASSLGQGAPPQHF.

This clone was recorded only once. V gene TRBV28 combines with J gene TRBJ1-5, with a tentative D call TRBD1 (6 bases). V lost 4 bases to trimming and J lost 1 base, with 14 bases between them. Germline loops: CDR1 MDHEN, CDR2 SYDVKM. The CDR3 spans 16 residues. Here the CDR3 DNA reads TGTGCCAGCAGTTGGGGGGGAACAGGGAGCAATCAGCCCCAGCATTTT. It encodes CASSWGGTGSNQPQHF.

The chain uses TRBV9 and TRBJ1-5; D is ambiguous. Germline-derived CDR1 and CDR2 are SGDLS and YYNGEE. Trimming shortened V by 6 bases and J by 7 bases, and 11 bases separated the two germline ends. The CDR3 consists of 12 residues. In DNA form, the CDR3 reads TGTGCCAGCAAGACACGCAGGCAGCCCCAGCATTTT. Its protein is CASKTRRQPQHF.

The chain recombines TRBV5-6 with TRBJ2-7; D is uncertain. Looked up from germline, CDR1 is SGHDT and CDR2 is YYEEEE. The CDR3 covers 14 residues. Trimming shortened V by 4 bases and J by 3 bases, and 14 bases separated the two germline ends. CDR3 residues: CASSPPRSYYEQYF. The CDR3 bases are TGTGCCAGCAGCCCCCCACGGTCTTACTACGAGCAGTACTTC.

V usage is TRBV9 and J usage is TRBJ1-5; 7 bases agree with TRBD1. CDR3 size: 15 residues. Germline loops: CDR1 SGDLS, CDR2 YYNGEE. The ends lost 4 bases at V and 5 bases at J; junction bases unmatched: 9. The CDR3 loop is CASSLSDRVDQPQHF. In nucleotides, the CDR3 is TGTGCCAGCAGCCTCTCTGACAGGGTGGATCAGCCCCAGCATTTT.

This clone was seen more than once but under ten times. The DNA for the CDR3 is TGTGCCAGCAGCTACGATACGGACACCGGGGAGCTGTTTTTT. Translation gives CASSYDTDTGELFF. The rearrangement joins TRBV11-3 to TRBJ2-2; D is unclear. CDR3 length: 14 residues. Trimming stripped 4 bases from V and 3 bases from J, with 9 bases between. Germline V gene sequence: CDR1 SGHNT, CDR2 YENEEA.